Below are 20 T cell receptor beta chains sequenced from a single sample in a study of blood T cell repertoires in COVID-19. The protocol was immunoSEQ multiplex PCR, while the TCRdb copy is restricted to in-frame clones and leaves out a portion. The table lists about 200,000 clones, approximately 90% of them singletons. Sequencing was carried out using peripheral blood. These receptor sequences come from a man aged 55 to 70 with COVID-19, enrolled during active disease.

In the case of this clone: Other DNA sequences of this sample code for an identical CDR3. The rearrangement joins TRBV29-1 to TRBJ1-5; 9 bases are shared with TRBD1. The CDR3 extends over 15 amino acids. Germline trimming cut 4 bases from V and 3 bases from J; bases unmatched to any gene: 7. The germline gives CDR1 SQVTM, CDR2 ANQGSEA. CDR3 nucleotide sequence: TGCAGCGTTGGTTTGGGACAGGGTTTCAATCAGCCCCAGCATTTT. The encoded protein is CSVGLGQGFNQPQHF.

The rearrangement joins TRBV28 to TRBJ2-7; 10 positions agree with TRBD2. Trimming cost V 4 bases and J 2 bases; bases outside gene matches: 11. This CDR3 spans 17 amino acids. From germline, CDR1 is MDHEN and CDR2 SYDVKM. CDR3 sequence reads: CASSSPTSGRVPYEQYF. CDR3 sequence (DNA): TGTGCCAGCAGTTCCCCGACGAGCGGGAGGGTACCCTACGAGCAGTACTTC.

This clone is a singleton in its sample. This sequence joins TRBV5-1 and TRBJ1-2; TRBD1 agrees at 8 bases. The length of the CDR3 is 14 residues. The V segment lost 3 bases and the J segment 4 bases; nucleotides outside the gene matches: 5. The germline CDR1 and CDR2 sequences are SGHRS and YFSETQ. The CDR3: CASSSQGAAYGYTF. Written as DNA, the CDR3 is TGCGCCAGCAGCTCCCAGGGGGCTGCCTATGGCTACACCTTC.

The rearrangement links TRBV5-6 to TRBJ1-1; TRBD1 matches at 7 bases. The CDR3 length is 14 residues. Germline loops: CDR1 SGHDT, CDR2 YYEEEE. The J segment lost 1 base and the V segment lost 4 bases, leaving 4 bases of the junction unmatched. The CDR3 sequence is CASSRDRANTEAFF. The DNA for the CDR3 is TGTGCCAGCAGCCGCGACAGGGCGAACACTGAAGCTTTCTTT.

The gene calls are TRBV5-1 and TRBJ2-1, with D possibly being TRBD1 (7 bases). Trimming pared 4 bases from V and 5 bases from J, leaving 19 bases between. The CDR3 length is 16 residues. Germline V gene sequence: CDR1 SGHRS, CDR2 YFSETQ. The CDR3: CASSAFAGQLNNEQFF. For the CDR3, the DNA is TGCGCCAGCAGCGCTTTTGCGGGACAGCTGAACAATGAGCAGTTCTTC.

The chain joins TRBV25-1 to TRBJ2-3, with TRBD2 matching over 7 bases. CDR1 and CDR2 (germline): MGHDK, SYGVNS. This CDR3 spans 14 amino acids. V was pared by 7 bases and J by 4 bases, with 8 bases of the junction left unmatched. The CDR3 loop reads CASNRAGVPDTQYF. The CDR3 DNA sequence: TGTGCCAGCAATCGTGCGGGAGTCCCAGATACGCAGTATTTT.

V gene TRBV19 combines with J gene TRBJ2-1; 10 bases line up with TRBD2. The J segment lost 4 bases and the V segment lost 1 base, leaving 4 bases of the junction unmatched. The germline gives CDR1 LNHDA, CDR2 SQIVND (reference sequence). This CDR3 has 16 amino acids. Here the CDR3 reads CASSIGSSGGYNEQFF. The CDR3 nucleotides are TGTGCCAGTAGTATAGGCTCTAGCGGGGGTTACAATGAGCAGTTCTTC.

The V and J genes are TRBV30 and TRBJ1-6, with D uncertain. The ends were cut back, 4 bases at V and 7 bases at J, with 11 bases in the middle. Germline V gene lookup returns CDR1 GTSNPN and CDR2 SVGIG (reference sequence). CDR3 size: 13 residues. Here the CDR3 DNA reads TGTGCCTGGATAAACACCAGAAATTCACCCCTCCACTTT. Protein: CAWINTRNSPLHF.

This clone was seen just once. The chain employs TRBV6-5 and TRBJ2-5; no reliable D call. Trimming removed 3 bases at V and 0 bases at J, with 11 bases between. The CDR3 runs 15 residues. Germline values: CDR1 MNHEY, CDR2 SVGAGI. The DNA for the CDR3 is TGTGCCAGCAGTTATGGGCAGTTGTACCAAGAGACCCAGTACTTC. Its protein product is CASSYGQLYQETQYF.

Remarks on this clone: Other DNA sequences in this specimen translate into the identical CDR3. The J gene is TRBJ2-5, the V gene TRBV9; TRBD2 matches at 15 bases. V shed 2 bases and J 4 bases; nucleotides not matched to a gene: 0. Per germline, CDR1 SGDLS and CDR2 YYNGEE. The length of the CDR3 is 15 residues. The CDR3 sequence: CASSVGLAGGETQYF. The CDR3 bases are TGTGCCAGCAGCGTGGGACTAGCGGGGGGAGAGACCCAGTACTTC.

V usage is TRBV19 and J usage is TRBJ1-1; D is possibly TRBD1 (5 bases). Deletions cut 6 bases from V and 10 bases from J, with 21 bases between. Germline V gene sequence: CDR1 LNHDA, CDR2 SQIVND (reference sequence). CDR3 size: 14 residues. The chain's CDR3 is CASRKETVASGAFF. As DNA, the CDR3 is TGTGCCAGTAGGAAAGAGACAGTCGCGAGTGGAGCTTTCTTT.

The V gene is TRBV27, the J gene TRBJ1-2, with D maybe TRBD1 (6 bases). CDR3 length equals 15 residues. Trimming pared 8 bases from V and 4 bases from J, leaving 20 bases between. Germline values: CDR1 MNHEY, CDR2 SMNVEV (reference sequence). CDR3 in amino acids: CASLDSSGPFYGYTF. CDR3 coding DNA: TGTGCCAGCTTGGACAGTTCCGGACCTTTCTATGGCTACACCTTC.

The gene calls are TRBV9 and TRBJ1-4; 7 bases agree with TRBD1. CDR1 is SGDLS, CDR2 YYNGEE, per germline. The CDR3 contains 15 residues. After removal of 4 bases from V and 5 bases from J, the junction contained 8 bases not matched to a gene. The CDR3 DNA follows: TGTGCCAGCAGCCTTAAACAGGGGAGGAATGAAAAACTGTTTTTT. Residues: CASSLKQGRNEKLFF.

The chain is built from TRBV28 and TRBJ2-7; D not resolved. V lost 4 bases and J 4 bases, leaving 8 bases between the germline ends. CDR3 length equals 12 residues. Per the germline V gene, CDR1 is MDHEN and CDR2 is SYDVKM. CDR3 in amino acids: CASSSRLYEQYF. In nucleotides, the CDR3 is TGTGCCAGCAGTTCCCGTTTGTACGAGCAGTACTTC.

The CDR3 spells CASSLEPTSSYEQYF. DNA for the CDR3: TGCGCCAGCAGCTTGGAACCGACTAGCTCCTACGAGCAGTACTTC. This chain links TRBV5-1 with TRBJ2-7; possible D gene TRBD2, 6 bases. V was trimmed by 0 bases and J by 0 bases, leaving 10 bases between them. CDR3 length: 15 amino acids. Germline CDR1 SGHRS, CDR2 YFSETQ. The whole variable domain, remainder taken from reference TRBV5-1 and TRBJ2-7, is KAGVTQTPRYLIKTRGQQVTLSCSPISGHRSVSWYQQTPGQGLQFLFEYFSETQRNKGNFPGRFSGRQFSNSRSEMNVSTLELGDSALYLCASSLEPTSSYEQYFGPGTRLTVT.

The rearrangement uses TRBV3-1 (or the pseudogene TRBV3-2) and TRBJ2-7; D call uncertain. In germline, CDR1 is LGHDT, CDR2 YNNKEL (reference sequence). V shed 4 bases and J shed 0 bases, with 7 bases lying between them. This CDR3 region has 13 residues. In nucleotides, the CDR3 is TGTGCCAGCAGCCCTTCCTACTCCTACGAGCAGTACTTC. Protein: CASSPSYSYEQYF.

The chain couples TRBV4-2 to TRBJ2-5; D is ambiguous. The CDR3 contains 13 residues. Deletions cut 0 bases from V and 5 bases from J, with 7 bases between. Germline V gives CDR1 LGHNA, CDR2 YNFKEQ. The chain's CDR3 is CASSQDDGETQYF. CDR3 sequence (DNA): TGTGCCAGCAGCCAAGATGACGGGGAGACCCAGTACTTC.

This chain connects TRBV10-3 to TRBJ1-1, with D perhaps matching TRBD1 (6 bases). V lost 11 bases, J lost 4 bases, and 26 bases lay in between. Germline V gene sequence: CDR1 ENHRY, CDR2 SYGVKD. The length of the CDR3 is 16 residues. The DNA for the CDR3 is TGTGCCGCCCGTACAGGGCCGCCGGGAACTGGCACTGAAGCTTTCTTT. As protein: CAARTGPPGTGTEAFF.

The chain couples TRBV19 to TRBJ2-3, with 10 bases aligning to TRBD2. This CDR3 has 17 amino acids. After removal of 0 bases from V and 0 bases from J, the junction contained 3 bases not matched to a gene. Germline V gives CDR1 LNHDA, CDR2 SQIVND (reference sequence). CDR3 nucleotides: TGTGCCAGTAGTATAGACCTGACTAGCGGGAGCACAGATACGCAGTATTTT. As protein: CASSIDLTSGSTDTQYF.

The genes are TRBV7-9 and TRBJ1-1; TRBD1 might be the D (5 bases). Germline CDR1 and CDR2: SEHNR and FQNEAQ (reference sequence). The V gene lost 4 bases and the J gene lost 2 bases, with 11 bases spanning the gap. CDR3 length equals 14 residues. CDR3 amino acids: CASSYRSLNTEAFF. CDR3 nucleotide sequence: TGTGCCAGCAGCTACAGGTCCCTTAACACTGAAGCTTTCTTT.